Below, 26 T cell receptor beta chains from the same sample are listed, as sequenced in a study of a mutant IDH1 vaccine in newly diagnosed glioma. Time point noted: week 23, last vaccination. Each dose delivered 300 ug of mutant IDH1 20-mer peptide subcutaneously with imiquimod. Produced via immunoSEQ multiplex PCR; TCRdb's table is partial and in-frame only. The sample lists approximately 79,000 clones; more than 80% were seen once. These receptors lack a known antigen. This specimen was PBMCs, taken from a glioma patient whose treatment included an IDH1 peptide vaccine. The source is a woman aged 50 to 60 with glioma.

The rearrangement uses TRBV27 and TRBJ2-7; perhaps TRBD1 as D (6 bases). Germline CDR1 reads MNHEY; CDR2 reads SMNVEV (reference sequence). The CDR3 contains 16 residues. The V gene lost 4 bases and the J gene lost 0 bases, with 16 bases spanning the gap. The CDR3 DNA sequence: TGTGCCAGCAGTTCGTCCAGGGGAATGAGCTCCTACGAGCAGTACTTC. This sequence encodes CASSSSRGMSSYEQYF.

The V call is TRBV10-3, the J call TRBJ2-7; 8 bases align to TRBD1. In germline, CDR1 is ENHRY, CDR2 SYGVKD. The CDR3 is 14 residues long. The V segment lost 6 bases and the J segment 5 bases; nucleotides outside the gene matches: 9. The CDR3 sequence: CAISGTGGYHEQYF. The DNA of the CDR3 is TGTGCCATCAGCGGCACAGGGGGTTACCACGAGCAGTACTTC.

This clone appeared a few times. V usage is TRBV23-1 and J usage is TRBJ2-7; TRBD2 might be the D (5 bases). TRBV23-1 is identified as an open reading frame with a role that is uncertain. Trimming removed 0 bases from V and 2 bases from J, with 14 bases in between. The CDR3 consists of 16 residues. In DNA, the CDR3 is TGCGCCAGCAGTCAATCAGGTAACCGGGAACCCTACGAGCAGTACTTC. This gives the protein CASSQSGNREPYEQYF.

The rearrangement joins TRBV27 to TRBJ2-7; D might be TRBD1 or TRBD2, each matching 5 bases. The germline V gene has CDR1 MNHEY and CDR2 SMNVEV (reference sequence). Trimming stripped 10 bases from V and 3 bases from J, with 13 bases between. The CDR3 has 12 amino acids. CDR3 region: CATRDGYYEQYF. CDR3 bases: TGTGCCACCCGGGACGGATACTACGAGCAGTACTTC.

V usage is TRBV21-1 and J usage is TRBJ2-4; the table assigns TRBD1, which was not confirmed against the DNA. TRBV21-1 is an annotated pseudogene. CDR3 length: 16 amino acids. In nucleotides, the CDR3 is TGTGCCAGCAGCCCCGGGACAGGGGGTGTCAAAAACATTCAGTACTTC. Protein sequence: CASSPGTGGVKNIQYF.

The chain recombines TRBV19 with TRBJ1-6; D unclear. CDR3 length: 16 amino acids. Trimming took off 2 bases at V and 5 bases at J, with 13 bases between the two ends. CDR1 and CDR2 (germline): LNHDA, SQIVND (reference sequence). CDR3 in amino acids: CASSINWNSNNSPLHF. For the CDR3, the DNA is TGTGCCAGTAGTATAAATTGGAACAGCAATAATTCACCCCTCCACTTT.

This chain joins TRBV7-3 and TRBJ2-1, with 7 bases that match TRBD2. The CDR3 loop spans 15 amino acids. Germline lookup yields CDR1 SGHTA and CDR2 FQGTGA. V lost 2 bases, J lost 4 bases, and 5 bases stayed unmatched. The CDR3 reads CASSLQSGEYNEQFF. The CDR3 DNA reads TGTGCCAGCAGCTTACAAAGCGGGGAGTACAATGAGCAGTTCTTC.

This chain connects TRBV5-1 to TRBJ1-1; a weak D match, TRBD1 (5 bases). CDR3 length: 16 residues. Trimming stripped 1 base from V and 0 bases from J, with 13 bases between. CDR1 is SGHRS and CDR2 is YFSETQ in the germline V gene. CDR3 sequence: CASSLLGVEMNTEAFF. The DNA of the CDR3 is TGCGCCAGCAGCTTGCTAGGGGTAGAAATGAACACTGAAGCTTTCTTT. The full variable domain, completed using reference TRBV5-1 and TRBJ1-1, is KAGVTQTPRYLIKTRGQQVTLSCSPISGHRSVSWYQQTPGQGLQFLFEYFSETQRNKGNFPGRFSGRQFSNSRSEMNVSTLELGDSALYLCASSLLGVEMNTEAFFGQGTRLTVV.

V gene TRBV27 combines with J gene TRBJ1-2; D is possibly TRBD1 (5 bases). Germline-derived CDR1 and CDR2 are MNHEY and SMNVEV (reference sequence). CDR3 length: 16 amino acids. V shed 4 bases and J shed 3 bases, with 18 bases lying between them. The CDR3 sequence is CASSWTGRLLDYGYTF. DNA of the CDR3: TGTGCCAGCAGTTGGACGGGGCGGCTCCTAGACTATGGCTACACCTTC.

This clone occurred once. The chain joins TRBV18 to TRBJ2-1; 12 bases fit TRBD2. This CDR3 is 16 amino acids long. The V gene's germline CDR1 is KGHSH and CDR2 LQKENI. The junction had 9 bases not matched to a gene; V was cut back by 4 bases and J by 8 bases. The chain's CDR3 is CASSQGLAGRVDEQFF. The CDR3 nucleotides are TGTGCCAGCTCACAAGGACTAGCGGGGCGAGTGGATGAGCAGTTCTTC.

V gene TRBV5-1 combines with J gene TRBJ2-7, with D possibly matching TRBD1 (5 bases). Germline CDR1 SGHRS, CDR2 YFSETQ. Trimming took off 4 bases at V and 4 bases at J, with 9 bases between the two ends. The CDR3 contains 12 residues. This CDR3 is CASSHGQYEQYF. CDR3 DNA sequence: TGCGCCAGCAGCCACGGACAATACGAGCAGTACTTC.

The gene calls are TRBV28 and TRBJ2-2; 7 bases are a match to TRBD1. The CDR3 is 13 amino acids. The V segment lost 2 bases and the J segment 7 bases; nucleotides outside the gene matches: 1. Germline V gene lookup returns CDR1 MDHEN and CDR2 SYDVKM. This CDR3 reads CASSLQGDGELFF. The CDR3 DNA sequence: TGTGCCAGCAGTTTACAGGGGGACGGGGAGCTGTTTTTT.

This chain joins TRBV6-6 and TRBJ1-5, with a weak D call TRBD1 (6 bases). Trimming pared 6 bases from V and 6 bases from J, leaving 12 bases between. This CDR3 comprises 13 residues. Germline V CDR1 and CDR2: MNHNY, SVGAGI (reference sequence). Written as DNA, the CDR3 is TGTGCCAGCAGAGGGGGGCGGGGTCAGCCCCAGCATTTT. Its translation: CASRGGRGQPQHF.

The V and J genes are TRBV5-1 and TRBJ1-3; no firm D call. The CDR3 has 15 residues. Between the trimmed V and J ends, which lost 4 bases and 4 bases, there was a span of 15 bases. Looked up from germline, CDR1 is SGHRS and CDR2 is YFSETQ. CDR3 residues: CASSGGDLRGNTIYF. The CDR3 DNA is TGCGCCAGCAGCGGCGGGGATCTCAGAGGAAACACCATATATTTT.

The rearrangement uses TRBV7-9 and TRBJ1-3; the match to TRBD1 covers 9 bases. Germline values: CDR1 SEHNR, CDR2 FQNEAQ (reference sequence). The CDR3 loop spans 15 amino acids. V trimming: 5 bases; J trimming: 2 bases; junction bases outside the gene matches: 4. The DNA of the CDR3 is TGTGCCAGCAGCACCCGGACAGGGGCTGGAAACACCATATATTTT. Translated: CASSTRTGAGNTIYF.

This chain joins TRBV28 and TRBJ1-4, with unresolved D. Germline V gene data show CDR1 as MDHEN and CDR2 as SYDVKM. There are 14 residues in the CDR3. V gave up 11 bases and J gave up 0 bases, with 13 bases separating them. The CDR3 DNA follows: TGTGCCGTCCTGCCGGCCGCAACTAATGAAAAACTGTTTTTT. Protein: CAVLPAATNEKLFF.

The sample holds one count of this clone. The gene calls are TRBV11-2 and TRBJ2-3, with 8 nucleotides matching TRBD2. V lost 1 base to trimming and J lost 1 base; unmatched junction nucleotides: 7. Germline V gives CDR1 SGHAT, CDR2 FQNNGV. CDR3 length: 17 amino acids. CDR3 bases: TGTGCCAGCAGCTTAGTTGGGAGTAGCGGGGGCACAGATACGCAGTATTTT. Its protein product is CASSLVGSSGGTDTQYF. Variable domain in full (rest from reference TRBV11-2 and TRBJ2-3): EAGVAQSPRYKIIEKRQSVAFWCNPISGHATLYWYQQILGQGPKLLIQFQNNGVVDDSQLPKDRFSAERLKGVDSTLKIQPAKLEDSAVYLCASSLVGSSGGTDTQYFGPGTRLTVL.

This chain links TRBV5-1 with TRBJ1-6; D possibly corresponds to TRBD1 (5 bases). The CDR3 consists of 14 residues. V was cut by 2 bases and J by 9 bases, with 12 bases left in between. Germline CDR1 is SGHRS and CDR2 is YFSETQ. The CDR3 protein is CASSLGTEGSPLHF. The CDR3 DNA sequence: TGCGCCAGCAGCTTAGGGACCGAGGGTTCACCCCTCCACTTT.

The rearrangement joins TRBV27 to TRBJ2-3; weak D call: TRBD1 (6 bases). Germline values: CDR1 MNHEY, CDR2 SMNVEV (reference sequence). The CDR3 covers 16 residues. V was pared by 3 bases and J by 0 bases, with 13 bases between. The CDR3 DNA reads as TGTGCCAGCAGTTTGGCCTACAGGGTTAGCACAGATACGCAGTATTTT. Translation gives CASSLAYRVSTDTQYF.

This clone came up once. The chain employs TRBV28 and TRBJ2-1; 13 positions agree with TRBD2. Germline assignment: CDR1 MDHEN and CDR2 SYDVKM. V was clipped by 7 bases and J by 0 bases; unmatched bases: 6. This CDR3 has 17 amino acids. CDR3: CASTQGLAGLSYNEQFF. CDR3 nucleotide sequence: TGTGCCAGCACCCAGGGACTAGCGGGACTCTCCTACAATGAGCAGTTCTTC. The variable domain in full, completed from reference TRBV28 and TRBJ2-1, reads DVKVTQSSRYLVKRTGEKVFLECVQDMDHENMFWYRQDPGLGLRLIYFSYDVKMKEKGDIPEGYSVSREKKERFSLILESASTNQTSMYLCASTQGLAGLSYNEQFFGPGTRLTVL.

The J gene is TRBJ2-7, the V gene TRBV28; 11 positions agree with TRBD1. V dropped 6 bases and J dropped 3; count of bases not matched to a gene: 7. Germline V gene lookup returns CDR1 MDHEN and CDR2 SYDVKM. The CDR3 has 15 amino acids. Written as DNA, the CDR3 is TGTGCCAGCAGCTCTCCCGGGACAGGGGGCTACGAGCAGTACTTC. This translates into CASSSPGTGGYEQYF.

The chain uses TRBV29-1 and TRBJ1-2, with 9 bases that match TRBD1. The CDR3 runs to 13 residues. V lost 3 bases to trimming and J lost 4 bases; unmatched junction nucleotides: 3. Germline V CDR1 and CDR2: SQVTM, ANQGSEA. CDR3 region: CSVDPQGAYGYTF. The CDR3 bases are TGCAGCGTTGACCCACAGGGGGCCTATGGCTACACCTTC.

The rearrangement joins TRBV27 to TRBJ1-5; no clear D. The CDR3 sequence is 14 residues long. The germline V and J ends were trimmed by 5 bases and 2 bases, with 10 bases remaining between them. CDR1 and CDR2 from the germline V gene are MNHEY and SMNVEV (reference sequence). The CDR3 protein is CASSRRAGNQPQHF. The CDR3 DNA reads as TGTGCCAGCAGTAGGCGGGCTGGCAATCAGCCCCAGCATTTT.

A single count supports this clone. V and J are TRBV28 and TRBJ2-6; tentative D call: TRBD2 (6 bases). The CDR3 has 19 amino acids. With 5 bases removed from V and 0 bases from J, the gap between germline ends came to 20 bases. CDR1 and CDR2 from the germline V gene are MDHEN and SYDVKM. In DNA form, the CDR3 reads TGTGCCAGCAGTAACCCGGGACTGGCAATAACCTCTGGGGCCAACGTCCTGACTTTC. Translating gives CASSNPGLAITSGANVLTF.

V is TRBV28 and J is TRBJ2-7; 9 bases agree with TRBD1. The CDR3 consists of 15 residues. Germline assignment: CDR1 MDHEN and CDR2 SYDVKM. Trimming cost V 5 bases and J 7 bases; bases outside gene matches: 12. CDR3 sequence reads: CASSGAQQGAREQYF. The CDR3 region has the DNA TGTGCCAGCAGTGGTGCCCAACAGGGGGCGCGGGAGCAGTACTTC.

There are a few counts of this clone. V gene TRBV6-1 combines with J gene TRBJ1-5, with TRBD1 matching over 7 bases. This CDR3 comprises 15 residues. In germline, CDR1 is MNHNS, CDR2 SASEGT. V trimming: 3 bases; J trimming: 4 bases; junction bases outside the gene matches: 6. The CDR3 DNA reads TGTGCCAGCAGTGAGGGCCTACAGGGGAATCAGCCCCAGCATTTT. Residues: CASSEGLQGNQPQHF.